This TCR beta chain was found in a study of beta chain features in type 1 diabetes. About the study: Analysis included about 110 million sorted cells drawn from all samples. Study-wide points: These data did not resolve whether HLA type affects TCRB rearrangement. Individuals with type 1 diabetes displayed fewer insertions and more deletions at VDJ junctions.

CDR3 length: 16 residues. Germline V gene sequence: CDR1 SGHTA, CDR2 FQGTGA. The V segment lost 5 bases and the J segment 6 bases; nucleotides outside the gene matches: 7. On this clone: Its antigen is unknown.

Expressed TCRB transcripts were sequenced because the isolated RNA had all been reverse transcribed beforehand. TCRdb's table, derived via immunoSEQ multiplex PCR, lists solely in-frame clones and lacks some. The table lists 150,000 or so clones, 9.2% of them singletons. The chain carries TRBV7-3 and TRBJ2-3; 14 positions match TRBD2. Sequencing was performed on central memory CD4+ T cells from blood. This sequence was found in a man younger than 35 in good health. This CDR3 is CASSTGLAGVADTQYF. For the CDR3, the DNA is TGTGCCAGCAGCACGGGACTAGCGGGGGTAGCGGATACGCAGTATTTT.